The 15 T cell receptor beta chains below come from one sample, sequenced in a study of CXCR3-negative and CXCR3-positive naive CD8 T cells. It was by 5' RACE with UMI labels that the TRB cDNA libraries were prepared. TCRdb reprocessed the 5' RACE reads and stores each CDR3 protein as one record, lacking DNA. The repertoire table contains around 140,000 distinct CDR3 sequences. Sequencing was carried out using naive CXCR3- CD8+ T cells from blood. This sample's subset: CD45RO-CCR7+CD27+CD95- naive CD8+ T cells lacking CXCR3 (TNR3-). All receptors derive from a human donor in good health. Some clones in this sample may be carry-over from other donors' samples.

This chain uses TRBV20-1 with TRBJ2-7; lacking DNA, the TRBD1 call made by TCRdb goes unchecked. Germline CDR1 is DFQATT and CDR2 is SNEGSKA (reference sequence). The CDR3 length is 14 residues. CDR3 residues: CSARNRDRLYEQYF.

The chain combines TRBV20-1 with TRBJ2-4; TCRdb returns TRBD2, unconfirmable since there is no DNA. Germline-derived CDR1 and CDR2 are DFQATT and SNEGSKA (reference sequence). The CDR3 spans 17 residues. The CDR3 loop reads CSARGPGLGGAQNIQYF.

The J gene is TRBJ2-1, the V gene TRBV4-1; lacking DNA, the TRBD2 call made by TCRdb goes unchecked. There are 16 residues in the CDR3. Germline V gives CDR1 MGHRA, CDR2 YSYEKL. CDR3 region: CASSPTGSLSYNEQFF.

The genes are TRBV29-1 and TRBJ2-2. CDR1 is SQVTM and CDR2 is ANQGSEA in the germline V gene. The CDR3 has 13 amino acids. CDR3 residues: CSACWSVTGELFF.

This rearrangement joins TRBV7-9 to TRBJ2-1; the TCRdb call, TRBD2, lacks DNA for checking. Germline values: CDR1 SEHNR, CDR2 FQNEAQ (reference sequence). This CDR3 spans 13 amino acids. CDR3: CASSSGLAAEQFF. Full variable domain (rest looked up from reference TRBV7-9 and TRBJ2-1): DTGVSQNPRHKITKRGQNVTFRCDPISEHNRLYWYRQTLGQGPEFLTYFQNEAQLEKSRLLSDRFSAERPKGSFSTLEIQRTEQGDSAMYLCASSSGLAAEQFFGPGTRLTVL.

The chain employs TRBV4-3 and TRBJ2-1; lacking DNA, the TRBD1 call made by TCRdb goes unchecked. CDR3 size: 14 residues. Germline CDR1 LGHNA, CDR2 YSLEER. CDR3: CASSQNRGSNEQFF.

The V call is TRBV29-1, the J call TRBJ2-7; the D gene TCRdb calls, TRBD1, cannot be checked with no DNA. Looked up from germline, CDR1 is SQVTM and CDR2 is ANQGSEA. The CDR3 contains 12 residues. This chain's CDR3 is CSVVAGSGEQYF.

V is TRBV20-1 and J is TRBJ2-4; lacking DNA, the TRBD1 call made by TCRdb goes unchecked. Germline loops: CDR1 DFQATT, CDR2 SNEGSKA (reference sequence). The CDR3 has 13 residues. The CDR3 protein is CSALPNRENIQYF.

CDR3 amino acids: CASSLKPGALNEQFF. The V call is TRBV12-3 or TRBV12-4, the J call TRBJ2-1. This CDR3 is built from 15 residues.

J is TRBJ1-3 and V is TRBV4-3; TCRdb calls TRBD1, which cannot be checked without DNA. Looked up from germline, CDR1 is LGHNA and CDR2 is YSLEER. The CDR3 spans 15 residues. CDR3 protein: CASSAGTGAGNTIYF.

V is TRBV18 and J is TRBJ1-4. The CDR3 runs to 13 residues. The V gene's germline CDR1 is KGHSH and CDR2 LQKENI. The CDR3 is CASSPDGNEKLFF.

This sequence joins TRBV12-3 or TRBV12-4 and TRBJ2-5; lacking DNA, the TRBD2 call made by TCRdb goes unchecked. The CDR3 is made up of 15 amino acids. The CDR3: CASSRDYEGSETQYF.

The chain uses TRBV29-1 and TRBJ2-1; TCRdb lists TRBD1, though no DNA is available to test this call. The CDR3 spans 12 residues. Germline V gene lookup returns CDR1 SQVTM and CDR2 ANQGSEA. CDR3 amino acids: CSVIGTAWEQFF.

The chain employs TRBV28 and TRBJ2-7; no DNA is available, so the TRBD1 call from TCRdb remains unchecked. The CDR3 spans 17 residues. CDR1 and CDR2 from the germline V gene are MDHEN and SYDVKM. The CDR3 sequence is CASSLFLSRRNPYEQYF.

J is TRBJ1-1 and V is TRBV6-5. The CDR3 spans 13 residues. In germline, CDR1 is MNHEY, CDR2 SVGAGI. CDR3 loop: CASIYQGGTEAFF.